This T cell receptor (beta chain) stems from a study of molecular identifiers for immune sequencing clone quantification. Study-wide background: In replicates, RNA taken from approximately 20,000 or 100,000 naive CD8 cells was divided five ways, and four portions underwent sequencing.

A remark on this clonotype: Its specificity is not known. The junction does not match germline at one end; this may be a read error.

CDR3 length: 12 amino acids. Notes on the study in general: In naive cells, clones above 20 RNA copies held under 1% of molecules, whereas in effector cells they held over 97%. Reportedly, one cell's Jurkat TCR RNA was detected within one million naive CD8 cells.

In TCRdb, the PCR reads were re-called with MiXCR into one record per CDR3 protein. The sample carries about 320,000 distinct CDR3 sequences, about 22% recorded once. Sorting selected naive CD8 T cells with a CD8+CD4-CCR7+CD45RA+ phenotype. The chain joins TRBV12-3 or TRBV12-4 to TRBJ2-7; D is unclear. The clonotype originates from a human donor in good health. Some libraries in this study had Jurkat cell RNA spiked in. Sequencing was done on a sample of naive CD8+ T cells from blood, with Jurkat cell RNA spiked in. As to subset: FACS-sorted CD8+CD4-CCR7+CD45RA+ naive T cells. CDR3 DNA sequence: TGTGTCAGCAGTTTGGGCAGTTACGAGCAGTACTTC. Its protein product is CVSSLGSYEQYF.